This T cell receptor (beta chain) was captured in a study of beta chain features in type 1 diabetes. This clone turned up a few times. Its antigen is unidentified. Sequencing targeted expressed TCRB transcripts, as all isolated RNA had been reverse transcribed. TCRdb keeps only in-frame clones here, not all; method: immunoSEQ multiplex PCR. The table lists over 200,000 clones, about a tenth of them singletons. CDR1 and CDR2 (germline): SGDLS, YYNGEE. This CDR3 is 14 amino acids long. V lost 3 bases and J lost 5; bases outside the gene matches: 2. Study-wide findings and caveats: Type 1 diabetes patients had TCRB CDR3s that were shorter (moderately but significantly so) in all four CD4+ subsets.

Sequenced material: naive CD4+ T cells from blood. The TCR comes from a man aged 25-45 years with type 1 diabetes. This chain connects TRBV9 to TRBJ2-5; 12 nucleotides agree with TRBD2. Here the CDR3 DNA reads TGTGCCAGCAGCGCCGGGACTAGCGGGGAGACCCAGTACTTC. This translates into CASSAGTSGETQYF.